Listed below are T cell receptor beta chains from one sample, sequenced in a study of cytomegalovirus exposure and HLA in healthy donors. Libraries were prepared by immunoSEQ multiplex PCR; TCRdb keeps only in-frame clonotypes and omits some of them. The sample records around 130,000 clones, about 61% being singletons. The material sequenced was PBMCs. The receptors here all came from a male donor in good health and CMV-seronegative. The CDR3 runs from the conserved cysteine through the conserved F or W. A D gene is named only where the DNA matches it firmly. The size entry is marked missing in some rows and otherwise reads once, few, many or a size class.

J gene: TRBJ1-2
D gene: TRBD1
V gene: TRBV28
clone size: NA
CDR3 DNA: TGTGCCAGCAGTCCCGGACAGGGAGCCTATGGCTACACCTTC
CDR3 protein: CASSPGQGAYGYTF

J gene: TRBJ2-7
D gene: NA
V gene: TRBV19
clone size: NA
CDR3 DNA: TGTGCCAGTAGGCCTCGGGGGTCCTCCTACGAGCAGTACTTC
CDR3 protein: CASRPRGSSYEQYF

J gene: TRBJ1-4
D gene: NA
V gene: TRBV5-4
clone size: NA
CDR3 DNA: TGTGCCAGCAGCTTGGAGGGTTTGGGGCGTTCACCCGACGAAAAACTGTTTTTT
CDR3 protein: CASSLEGLGRSPDEKLFF

J gene: TRBJ2-1
D gene: NA
V gene: TRBV10-2
clone size: NA
CDR3 DNA: TGCGCCAGCAGTGACATGTATGAGCAGTTCTTC
CDR3 protein: CASSDMYEQFF

J gene: TRBJ1-2
D gene: NA
V gene: TRBV6-5
clone size: NA
CDR3 DNA: TGTGCCAGCAGACGCACGGGTCAGGGAGGCTATGGCTACACCTTC
CDR3 protein: CASRRTGQGGYGYTF

J gene: TRBJ2-7
D gene: TRBD1
V gene: TRBV30
clone size: NA
CDR3 DNA: TGTGCCTGGAGTGTTGACAGGGACTACGAGCAGTACTTC
CDR3 protein: CAWSVDRDYEQYF

J gene: TRBJ1-1
D gene: TRBD1
V gene: TRBV4-2
clone size: few
CDR3 DNA: TGTGCCAGCAGCCAAGGTGTGGGGACAGGGGGGAAGACTGAGGCTTTCTTT
CDR3 protein: CASSQGVGTGGKTEAFF

J gene: TRBJ1-1
D gene: NA
V gene: TRBV7-9
clone size: once
CDR3 DNA: TGTGCCAGCAGCTCCCTAGTAAGTGAGAACACTGAAGCTTTCTTT
CDR3 protein: CASSSLVSENTEAFF

J gene: TRBJ1-1
D gene: TRBD1
V gene: TRBV9
clone size: NA
CDR3 DNA: TGTGCCAGCAGCGTAACAGGGGGCGGATTGACTGAAGCTTTCTTT
CDR3 protein: CASSVTGGGLTEAFF

J gene: TRBJ2-7
D gene: TRBD1
V gene: TRBV2
clone size: NA
CDR3 DNA: TGTGCCAGCAGCCTTGAGACAGGGATCTTCTACGAGCAGTACTTC
CDR3 protein: CASSLETGIFYEQYF

J gene: TRBJ2-1
D gene: TRBD2
V gene: TRBV27
clone size: few
CDR3 DNA: TGTGCCAGCAACGTAGCGGGGACCTACAATGAGCAGTTCTTC
CDR3 protein: CASNVAGTYNEQFF

J gene: TRBJ2-7
D gene: TRBD1
V gene: TRBV4-1
clone size: NA
CDR3 DNA: TGCGCCAGCAGCCAATTCGACAGGGGACTCCGTTACGAGCAGTACTTC
CDR3 protein: CASSQFDRGLRYEQYF

J gene: TRBJ2-5
D gene: TRBD1
V gene: TRBV15
clone size: once
CDR3 DNA: TGTGCCACCAGCAAACCCGACAGGGTGGGAGAGACCCAGTACTTC
CDR3 protein: CATSKPDRVGETQYF

J gene: TRBJ2-3
D gene: TRBD2
V gene: TRBV6-5
clone size: NA
CDR3 DNA: TGTGCCAGCGGCCTAGCGGGGAACACAGATACGCAGTATTTT
CDR3 protein: CASGLAGNTDTQYF

J gene: TRBJ2-7
D gene: NA
V gene: TRBV9
clone size: NA
CDR3 DNA: TGTGCCAGCAGCGTAATGGAGGGGGGGAACTACGAGCAGTACTTC
CDR3 protein: CASSVMEGGNYEQYF

J gene: TRBJ2-5
D gene: TRBD2
V gene: TRBV29-1
clone size: NA
CDR3 DNA: TGCAGCGTTGACCGGGGGGGCCCTAACCAAGAGACCCAGTACTTC
CDR3 protein: CSVDRGGPNQETQYF

J gene: TRBJ2-1
D gene: TRBD1
V gene: TRBV2
clone size: many
CDR3 DNA: TGTGCCAGCACCCCTGACAGGGGGCGCTTGGGTTACGAGCAGTTCTTC
CDR3 protein: CASTPDRGRLGYEQFF

J gene: TRBJ2-5
D gene: TRBD2
V gene: TRBV9
clone size: NA
CDR3 DNA: TGTGCCAGCAGCGTAGCGGTTAGCGGGACAAGCCAAGAGACCCAGTACTTC
CDR3 protein: CASSVAVSGTSQETQYF

J gene: TRBJ2-3
D gene: NA
V gene: TRBV9
clone size: NA
CDR3 DNA: TGTGCCAGCAGCGTAGTTGGGGGGTCGGGTCTGGGCACGCAGTATTTT
CDR3 protein: CASSVVGGSGLGTQYF

J gene: TRBJ1-6
D gene: TRBD1
V gene: TRBV5-4
clone size: NA
CDR3 DNA: TGTGCCGGACAAAGCCAAGGGGGCACTTATAATTCACCCCTCCACTTT
CDR3 protein: CAGQSQGGTYNSPLHF

J gene: TRBJ1-1
D gene: NA
V gene: TRBV7-9
clone size: NA
CDR3 DNA: TGTGCCAGCAGCTTATCGGTGAACACTGAAGCTTTCTTT
CDR3 protein: CASSLSVNTEAFF

J gene: TRBJ1-2
D gene: NA
V gene: TRBV5-6
clone size: NA
CDR3 DNA: TGTGCCAGCAGCCCGACAGCCTCTAACTATGGCTACACCTTC
CDR3 protein: CASSPTASNYGYTF

J gene: TRBJ2-2
D gene: NA
V gene: TRBV18
clone size: NA
CDR3 DNA: TGTGCCAGCTCACCATTTAGGGAGGCCACCGGGGAGCTGTTTTTT
CDR3 protein: CASSPFREATGELFF

J gene: TRBJ1-4
D gene: NA
V gene: TRBV9
clone size: few
CDR3 DNA: TGTGCCAGCAGCGTAGAATCAGGGGTTAATGAAAAACTGTTTTTT
CDR3 protein: CASSVESGVNEKLFF

J gene: TRBJ2-1
D gene: TRBD1
V gene: TRBV11-2
clone size: NA
CDR3 DNA: TGTGCCAGCACCGCCCCCGGACAGGAAGGGGATGAGCAGTTCTTC
CDR3 protein: CASTAPGQEGDEQFF

J gene: TRBJ2-1
D gene: TRBD2
V gene: TRBV5-4
clone size: NA
CDR3 DNA: TGTGCCAGCAGCCCCACCGGCGGGGGGCCCTACAATGAGCAGTTCTTC
CDR3 protein: CASSPTGGGPYNEQFF

J gene: TRBJ2-2
D gene: TRBD2
V gene: TRBV4-3
clone size: NA
CDR3 DNA: TGCGCCAGCAGCCAAGGGATGATAGGCTTCGCGGGGGGGCCAATAATCGGGGAGCTGTTTTTT
CDR3 protein: CASSQGMIGFAGGPIIGELFF

J gene: TRBJ1-1
D gene: TRBD1
V gene: TRBV4-1
clone size: NA
CDR3 DNA: TGCGCCAGCAGCCAAGTAAACTGGGACAGGGTGACTGAAGCTTTCTTT
CDR3 protein: CASSQVNWDRVTEAFF

J gene: TRBJ1-3
D gene: NA
V gene: TRBV7-9
clone size: NA
CDR3 DNA: TGTGCCAGCAGCATCAGGGGTTTAGCAGGAAACACCATATATTTT
CDR3 protein: CASSIRGLAGNTIYF

J gene: TRBJ1-1
D gene: NA
V gene: TRBV18
clone size: few
CDR3 DNA: TGTGCCAGCTCACCACCAGCAGGGAACACTGAAGCTTTCTTT
CDR3 protein: CASSPPAGNTEAFF

J gene: TRBJ1-1
D gene: NA
V gene: TRBV28
clone size: NA
CDR3 DNA: TGTGCCAGCAGGGAGACAGTGAACACTGAAGCTTTCTTT
CDR3 protein: CASRETVNTEAFF

J gene: TRBJ1-3
D gene: TRBD1
V gene: TRBV18
clone size: NA
CDR3 DNA: TGTGCCAGCTCACTATACCGGGACAGTCCTTCTTCCTCTGGAAACACCATATATTTT
CDR3 protein: CASSLYRDSPSSSGNTIYF

J gene: TRBJ1-2
D gene: NA
V gene: TRBV27
clone size: NA
CDR3 DNA: TGTGCCAGCAGCAAGAACCTCTGGGGGGAGGACTATGGCTACACCTTC
CDR3 protein: CASSKNLWGEDYGYTF

J gene: TRBJ2-5
D gene: TRBD2
V gene: TRBV7-7
clone size: many
CDR3 DNA: TGTGCTAGCAGCTTGGGGGCCTGGGCGGGGGGGCCCGTAGAGACCCAGTACTTC
CDR3 protein: CASSLGAWAGGPVETQYF

J gene: TRBJ1-1
D gene: TRBD1
V gene: TRBV28
clone size: few
CDR3 DNA: TGTGCCAGCAGTGCTCCACAGGGGGCTATCGCTGAAGCTTTCTTT
CDR3 protein: CASSAPQGAIAEAFF

J gene: TRBJ1-2
D gene: TRBD1
V gene: TRBV9
clone size: NA
CDR3 DNA: TGTGCCAGCAGCGTAGGGGGTGGGGCAGGGGGTGACTATGGCTACACCTTC
CDR3 protein: CASSVGGGAGGDYGYTF

J gene: TRBJ2-7
D gene: NA
V gene: TRBV7-9
clone size: few
CDR3 DNA: TGTGCCAGCAGCTTAGGACTGCCGGATGTATCCTACGAGCAGTACTTC
CDR3 protein: CASSLGLPDVSYEQYF

J gene: TRBJ1-4
D gene: NA
V gene: TRBV7-6
clone size: NA
CDR3 DNA: TGTGCCAGCAGCTTAAGTGGCGGGGGTGAAAAACTGTTTTTT
CDR3 protein: CASSLSGGGEKLFF

J gene: TRBJ2-1
D gene: TRBD1
V gene: TRBV23-1
clone size: NA
CDR3 DNA: TGCGCCAGCAGTCAATCCGGGACAGGAGAAGACAATGAGCAGTTCTTC
CDR3 protein: CASSQSGTGEDNEQFF

J gene: TRBJ1-1
D gene: TRBD1
V gene: TRBV4-3
clone size: NA
CDR3 DNA: TGCGCCAGCAGCCACCGGACAGGGAATCTAGCTTTCTTT
CDR3 protein: CASSHRTGNLAFF

J gene: TRBJ2-7
D gene: TRBD1
V gene: TRBV28
clone size: few
CDR3 DNA: TGTGCCAGCAGTTCACAGGGGGCGAGCTCCTACGAGCAGTACTTC
CDR3 protein: CASSSQGASSYEQYF

J gene: TRBJ1-5
D gene: TRBD1
V gene: TRBV19
clone size: NA
CDR3 DNA: TGTGCCAGTAGTACCTCCGGGACAGTATCCCAGCCCCAGCATTTT
CDR3 protein: CASSTSGTVSQPQHF

J gene: TRBJ2-7
D gene: TRBD1
V gene: TRBV28
clone size: NA
CDR3 DNA: TGTGCCAGCAGTTTTCTTGGACAGGGGGCCTACGAGCAGTACTTC
CDR3 protein: CASSFLGQGAYEQYF

J gene: TRBJ2-7
D gene: TRBD1
V gene: TRBV11-1
clone size: few
CDR3 DNA: TGTGCCAGCAGCTTATTTACAGGGGGAAACTACGAGCAGTACTTC
CDR3 protein: CASSLFTGGNYEQYF

J gene: TRBJ2-2
D gene: NA
V gene: TRBV9
clone size: once
CDR3 DNA: TGTGCCAGCAGCCCTAACTGGTCCGGGGAGCTGTTTTTT
CDR3 protein: CASSPNWSGELFF

J gene: TRBJ2-2
D gene: TRBD1
V gene: TRBV7-3
clone size: NA
CDR3 DNA: TGTGCCAGCAGCTTTCAGGGACAGGGATCCACCGGGGAGCTGTTTTTT
CDR3 protein: CASSFQGQGSTGELFF

J gene: TRBJ2-3
D gene: NA
V gene: TRBV19
clone size: NA
CDR3 DNA: TGTGCCAGTAGTATCGGCAGGGCCACAGATACGCAGTATTTT
CDR3 protein: CASSIGRATDTQYF

J gene: TRBJ2-5
D gene: TRBD1
V gene: TRBV27
clone size: NA
CDR3 DNA: TGTGCCAGCAGTTCTCTCAGGGGGTACCAAGAGACCCAGTACTTC
CDR3 protein: CASSSLRGYQETQYF

J gene: TRBJ2-5
D gene: TRBD2
V gene: TRBV10-3
clone size: NA
CDR3 DNA: TGTGCCATCAGGAGGACTAGTGACGTAGAGACCCAGTACTTC
CDR3 protein: CAIRRTSDVETQYF

J gene: TRBJ2-1
D gene: TRBD2
V gene: TRBV11-2
clone size: NA
CDR3 DNA: TGTGCCAGCAGCTCCCAGCGGGGACTCTACAATGAGCAGTTCTTC
CDR3 protein: CASSSQRGLYNEQFF

J gene: TRBJ2-3
D gene: TRBD2
V gene: TRBV7-6
clone size: NA
CDR3 DNA: TGTGCCAGCAGCCCCCTCGGGAGCGGGGGGGCTGGTACGCAGTATTTT
CDR3 protein: CASSPLGSGGAGTQYF

J gene: TRBJ1-3
D gene: NA
V gene: TRBV9
clone size: once
CDR3 DNA: TGTGCCAGCAGCCCCGAGGGGGGGGGTAGCTCTGGAAACACCATATATTTT
CDR3 protein: CASSPEGGGSSGNTIYF

J gene: TRBJ2-7
D gene: TRBD1
V gene: TRBV18
clone size: NA
CDR3 DNA: TGTGCCAGCTCAACGGGACAGATCTTCTACGAGCAGTACTTC
CDR3 protein: CASSTGQIFYEQYF